This section outlines one T cell receptor beta chain sequence together with its context. Original processing methods: Amplification from reference gene primers served as the basis for estimated nucleated cell counts. Sequencing used immunoSEQ multiplex PCR; TCRdb keeps in-frame clones, though not all of them. V and J calls and clone size are those listed in that table; D and trimming were worked out from the DNA. The sample consists of about 130,000 clones, about four fifths of them appearing once. This entry comes from a study of blood T cell repertoires in COVID-19. Study-level background: Specimens from acute and convalescent COVID-19 originated in the United States, Italy and Spain. Sample material is recorded as cDNA or gDNA derived from T cells, B-cell-depleted T cells, or PBMCs.

The V and J ends lost 7 bases and 7 bases, in that order; junction bases with no gene match: 11. CDR1 is GTSNPN and CDR2 is SVGIG in the germline V gene (reference sequence). The CDR3 runs to 14 residues. The receptor was isolated from a woman aged 55-75 years with acute or convalescent COVID-19. The sequenced sample consisted of peripheral blood. The chain has TRBV30 and TRBJ1-4, with TRBD1 matching over 8 bases. CDR3 in DNA: TGTGCCTCCGATTCGACAGGGGCCTCTGAAAAACTGTTTTTT. Its protein product is CASDSTGASEKLFF.